This T cell receptor beta chain was identified during a study of CD8 T cells in ankylosing spondylitis. Findings of the study overall: The clones that were linked to disease were reported to be significantly enriched in matched synovial fluid samples from ankylosing spondylitis patients.

This clonotype was observed a few times. The antigen is unknown. TCRdb reanalysed the 5' RACE reads using MiXCR and keeps one entry per CDR3 protein. The sample carries 150,000 to 200,000 distinct CDR3 sequences, 10% to 15% recorded once. The CDR3 spans 16 residues. Trimming took 2 bases from V and 2 from J; bases not matched to a gene: 7. Germline V gives CDR1 MNHEY, CDR2 SMNVEV (reference sequence). This sequence joins TRBV27 and TRBJ2-3; 7 bases match TRBD2. Sequences were obtained from blood, either unsorted or a sorted T cell fraction (not recorded which). The origin of this receptor is a male donor with ankylosing spondylitis or in good health (not recorded which). CDR3 sequence (DNA): TGTGCCAGCAGTTTACGGCTAGCGGTTATCACAGATACGCAGTATTTT. Translated: CASSLRLAVITDTQYF.